The rows below give T cell receptor beta chains drawn from one sample of a study of shared clonotypes between healthy human individuals. Clones were read by immunoSEQ multiplex PCR, and TCRdb kept only the in-frame ones, dropping some. The table has some 980,000 clones, over 60% seen once; the top ten hold about 1.5%. Sequenced material: memory CD4+ T cells sorted from blood. These receptors originate from a man aged 18 to 30 in good health. CDR3s include the opening cysteine and the closing phenylalanine or tryptophan. Fields, in order: D gene, clone size, V gene, J gene, CDR3 DNA, CDR3 protein. A D gene is named only where the DNA matches it firmly. Expanded clones get a size class; other rows say once, few or many, or leave the size out.

-	few	TRBV5-1	TRBJ2-7	TGCGCCAGCAGTCTCCCCAGTGGCACCTACGAGCAGTACTTC	CASSLPSGTYEQYF
-	-	TRBV7-9	TRBJ1-1	TGTGCCAGCATCCCAGCCCTGAACACTGAAGCTTTCTTT	CASIPALNTEAFF
-	-	TRBV19	TRBJ2-2	TGTGCCAGTAGTGCGGGACTCTTGAACACCGGGGAGCTGTTTTTT	CASSAGLLNTGELFF
-	-	TRBV11-2	TRBJ2-7	TGTGCCAGCAGCCTCGGAGGGGTCGAGCAGTACTTC	CASSLGGVEQYF
-	-	TRBV7-7	TRBJ2-1	TGTGCTAGCAGCTTGGGACTCCACGGGGAGCAGTTCTTC	CASSLGLHGEQFF
-	-	TRBV5-1	TRBJ1-4	TGCGCCAGCAGCTTGGGGTCCAGATCTAATGAAAAACTGTTTTTT	CASSLGSRSNEKLFF
TRBD1	-	TRBV19	TRBJ2-5	TGTGCCAGTAGTATAGAAGGGACAGGGTTTATGGGAGAGACCCAGTACTTC	CASSIEGTGFMGETQYF
TRBD2	-	TRBV7-9	TRBJ2-5	TGTGCCAGCACCGTAGCGGGAGTAGAGACCCAGTACTTC	CASTVAGVETQYF
-	-	TRBV20-1	TRBJ1-2	TGCAGTGGGCCCGGGAATGGCTACACCTTC	CSGPGNGYTF
-	-	TRBV18	TRBJ1-5	TGTGCCAGCTCACCATCGGTCCAGAGCCTCAATCAGCCCCAGCATTTT	CASSPSVQSLNQPQHF
TRBD2	-	TRBV11-2	TRBJ2-3	TGTGCCAGCAGCTCCGGTGCTAGCGGGGGGGCTAGTACGCAGTATTTT	CASSSGASGGASTQYF